This TCR beta chain was documented in a study of human T cells and chemical hapten exposure. Time point given: pre-sensitization, week 0. Treatment defined: therapeutic diphenylcyclopropenone sensitization with weekly scalp DPC. This clonotype was recorded at least ten times. Each CDR3 protein is one row after TCRdb ran MiXCR on the RACE reads. The sample lists 250,000 or so distinct CDR3 sequences; 7.7% were seen once. Trimming cost V 6 bases and J 4 bases, with 15 bases left between them. This CDR3 contains 13 residues. Per the germline V gene, CDR1 is DFQATT and CDR2 is SNEGSKA (reference sequence).

Sequencing was performed on whole blood, taken in connection with sensitization to the hapten diphenylcyclopropenone (DPC). The sequence came from a man younger than 35 with alopecia areata. Some clones in this sample may be carry-over from other donors' samples. J is TRBJ1-2 and V is TRBV20-1, with D uncertain. CDR3 nucleotide sequence: TGCAGTGCGGGTCGGACGGAGATCTATGGCTACACCTTC. Encoded protein: CSAGRTEIYGYTF.